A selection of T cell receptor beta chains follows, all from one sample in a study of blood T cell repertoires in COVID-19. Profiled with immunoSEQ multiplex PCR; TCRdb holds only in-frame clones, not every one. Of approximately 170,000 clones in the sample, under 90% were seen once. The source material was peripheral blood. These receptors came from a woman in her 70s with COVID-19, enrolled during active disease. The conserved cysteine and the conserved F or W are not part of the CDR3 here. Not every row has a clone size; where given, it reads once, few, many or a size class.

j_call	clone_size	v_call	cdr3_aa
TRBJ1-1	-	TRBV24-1	ATSETSGLAF
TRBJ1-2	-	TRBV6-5	ASKGQGKVNYGYT
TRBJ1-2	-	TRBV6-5	ASRERAYGYT
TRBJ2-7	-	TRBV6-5	ASSSSSASYEQY
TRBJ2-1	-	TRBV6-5	ASSYIGGVGDDEQF
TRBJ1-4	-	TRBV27	ASTSTRDGEKLF
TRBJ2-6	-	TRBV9	ASRGSGANVLT
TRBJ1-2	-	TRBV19	ASSIDRDSGYT
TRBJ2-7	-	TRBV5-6	ASSRTGGSYEQY
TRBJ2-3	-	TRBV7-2	ASSLVPSGGSTDTQY
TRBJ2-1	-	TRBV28	ASSFGGSGNEQF
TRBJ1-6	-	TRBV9	ASSVGQGGSPLH
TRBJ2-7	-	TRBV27	ASSLRDRVPGEQY
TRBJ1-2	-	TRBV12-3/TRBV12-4	ASSLNSYGYT
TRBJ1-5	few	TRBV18	ASSPDRNQPQH
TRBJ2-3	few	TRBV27	ASSPFRTSTDTQY
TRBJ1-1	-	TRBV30	AWIGVNTEAF
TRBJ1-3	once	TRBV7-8	ASSLTGQITSGNTIY
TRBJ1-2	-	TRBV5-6	ASSRDRGQVNGYT
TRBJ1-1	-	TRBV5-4	ASSRPGQGILSSTEAF
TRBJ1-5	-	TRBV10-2	ASSEGIYSNQPQH
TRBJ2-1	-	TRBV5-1	ASSSRLAGDEQF
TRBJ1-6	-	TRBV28	ASSSQGKSLV
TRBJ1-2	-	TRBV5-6	ASSFPGDYGYT
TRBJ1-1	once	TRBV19	ASTRQGNGNTEAF
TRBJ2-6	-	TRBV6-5	ASRPQGNGANVLT
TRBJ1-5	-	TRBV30	AWSRGYSNQPQH
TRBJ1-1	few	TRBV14	ASSQVRDRGAGAF
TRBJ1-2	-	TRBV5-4	ASSSNRGAEGYT
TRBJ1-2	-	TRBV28	ATSRGTDGYT
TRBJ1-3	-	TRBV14	ASSPADWSGNTIY
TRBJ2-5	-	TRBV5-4	ASSLAQQETQY
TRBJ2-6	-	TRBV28	ASRASGANVLT
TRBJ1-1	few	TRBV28	ASSFELSRTEAF
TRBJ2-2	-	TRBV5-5	ASRIAGVNTGELF
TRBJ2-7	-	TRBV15	ATSREGLAGPYEQY
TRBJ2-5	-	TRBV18	ASSPKVGETQY
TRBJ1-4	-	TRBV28	ASSLAQDGEKLF
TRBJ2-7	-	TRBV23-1	ASSQSVILD
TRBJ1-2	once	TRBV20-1	SASTDYGYT
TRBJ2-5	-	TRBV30	AWSGGGIETQY
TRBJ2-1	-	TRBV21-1	ASSKASNEQF
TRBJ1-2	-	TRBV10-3	AISETGQNYGYT
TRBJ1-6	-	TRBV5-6	ASTEGDNSPLH
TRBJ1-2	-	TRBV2	ASSESPYGYT
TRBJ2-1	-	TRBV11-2	ASSLDIGDEQF
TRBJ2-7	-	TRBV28	ASSLLRDSYEQY